This T cell receptor beta chain was captured in a study of T cell repertoires in aging, cancer and after chemotherapy. Comments on this clonotype: Compared with germline, one end of the junction differs, possibly owing to a read error.

TCR beta rearrangements were amplified from peripheral blood genomic DNA. Multiplex touch-down PCR with TRB-A/B primers amplified rearranged V-D-J TRB sequences. TCRdb redid the calling of the multiplex PCR reads with MiXCR, one entry per CDR3 protein. The profile covers roughly 4,500 distinct CDR3 sequences, with roughly two fifths appearing a single time and roughly 3.4% taken by the ten largest. The sample taken for sequencing was blood. This clonotype was obtained from a human donor with a blood cancer.

The CDR3 DNA is TGTTCCAGTACCCGTGATTTAAGGGGGTCCCAGCATTTT. This codes for CSSTRDLRGSQHF. V is TRBV19 and J is TRBJ1-5, with D possibly TRBD1 on 6 matching bases. In germline, CDR1 is LNHDA, CDR2 SQIVND (reference sequence). CDR3 length: 13 residues.